This T cell receptor beta chain was captured by sequencing in a study of T cell responses to AZD1222 COVID-19 vaccine. Study-wide results and caveats: The breadth and depth of Spike-specific TCRs increased once two AZD1222 doses had been given.

In regard to this clone: What it binds is unknown.

TCRdb's table, derived via immunoSEQ multiplex PCR, lists solely in-frame clones and lacks some. The sample lists some 120,000 clones, 89% occurring once. The J segment lost 8 bases and the V segment lost 5 bases, leaving 9 bases of the junction unmatched. The CDR3 runs to 14 residues. Germline loops: CDR1 SSHAT, CDR2 FNYEAQ (reference sequence). The TCR sequence derives from an adult in good health. The chain employs TRBV7-7 and TRBJ2-1, with 7 bases that match TRBD2. This sample comprised peripheral blood, obtained on day 0 of AZD1222 vaccination. In DNA, the CDR3 is TGTGCCAGCAGCCCCGGGACTACAAACGATGAGCAGTTCTTC. Protein product: CASSPGTTNDEQFF.